This T cell receptor (beta chain) was sequenced in a study of CD8 T cells in Susac syndrome. The CDR3 has 15 amino acids. With V trimmed by 3 bases and J by 2 bases, 7 bases remained unmatched. Germline CDR1 reads SGHDT; CDR2 reads YYEEEE. Random hexamers served to reverse transcribe roughly 0.45 to 1 ug RNA. TCRdb re-analysed the immunoSEQ multiplex PCR reads in MiXCR, keeping a single row per CDR3 protein. The sample holds approximately 230,000 distinct CDR3 sequences, around 93% seen once. The sample was CD4+ T cells from PBMCs. The chain carries TRBV5-6 and TRBJ2-7; 8 bases fit TRBD2. The origin of this receptor is a human donor with multiple sclerosis. CDR3 protein: CASSSPAGGTYEQYV. CDR3 DNA sequence: TGTGCCAGCAGCTCCCCGGCGGGAGGAACCTACGAGCAGTACGTC.